The 7 T cell receptor beta chains in this list originate from one sample, sequenced in a study of beta chain features in type 1 diabetes. Expressed TCRB transcripts got sequenced, as all isolated RNA was reverse transcribed. Sequencing was performed with immunoSEQ multiplex PCR; in TCRdb, only in-frame clones are kept and a portion is missing. The profile shows 200,000 to 250,000 clones, more than 9% of them singletons. Sequenced input: naive CD4+ T cells from blood. Receptor source: a woman younger than 35 in good health.

This clone was seen more than once but under ten times. This chain links TRBV7-9 with TRBJ1-5, with TRBD1 identical over 8 bases. Germline V gene sequence: CDR1 SEHNR, CDR2 FQNEAQ (reference sequence). This CDR3 region has 16 residues. V trimming: 1 base; J trimming: 7 bases; junction bases outside the gene matches: 9. CDR3 bases: TGTGCCAGCAGCTTAGGAGATACAGGGGGTCGACAGCCCCAGCATTTT. This sequence encodes CASSLGDTGGRQPQHF.

In DNA, the CDR3 is TGTGCCAGCAACGAGCAGGGCCCAACTAATGAAAAACTGTTTTTT. Translating gives CASNEQGPTNEKLFF. The rearrangement uses TRBV2 and TRBJ1-4; a possible D gene is TRBD1 (5 bases). V was cut by 7 bases and J by 0 bases, with 12 bases left in between. Germline V gene sequence: CDR1 SNHLY, CDR2 FYNNEI. The CDR3 consists of 15 residues.

This chain links TRBV5-1 with TRBJ2-1, with D possibly TRBD2 on 5 matching bases. The CDR3 is 14 residues long. Trimming pared 4 bases from V and 9 bases from J, leaving 17 bases between. Looked up from germline, CDR1 is SGHRS and CDR2 is YFSETQ. CDR3 sequence: CASSVDLVRGEQFF. CDR3 DNA sequence: TGCGCCAGCAGCGTGGACTTGGTTAGAGGTGAGCAGTTCTTC.

This clone has a handful of counts. The chain is built from TRBV19 and TRBJ2-3, with no clear D. Trimming took off 6 bases at V and 4 bases at J, with 14 bases between the two ends. CDR3 length: 14 amino acids. Per germline, CDR1 LNHDA and CDR2 SQIVND (reference sequence). The CDR3 DNA follows: TGTGCCAGTAGCCCCACTGGAGCCCCAGATACGCAGTATTTT. Translating it yields CASSPTGAPDTQYF.

V is TRBV29-1 and J is TRBJ2-7; maybe TRBD1 (6 bases). The CDR3 runs to 13 residues. Trimming took off 4 bases at V and 2 bases at J, with 12 bases between the two ends. The germline V gene has CDR1 SQVTM and CDR2 ANQGSEA. CDR3 sequence (DNA): TGCAGCGTTGGGGGGCGTGGTACCTACGAGCAGTACTTC. It yields the protein CSVGGRGTYEQYF.

This clone appeared a few times. V gene TRBV4-1 combines with J gene TRBJ2-5, with D perhaps matching TRBD2 (5 bases). V gave up 1 base and J gave up 4 bases, with 13 bases separating them. CDR1 is MGHRA, CDR2 YSYEKL, per germline. CDR3 size: 15 residues. The CDR3 reads CASSQAEGWGETQYF. The CDR3 DNA sequence: TGCGCCAGCAGCCAAGCTGAGGGTTGGGGAGAGACCCAGTACTTC.

This clone appeared a few times. The V and J genes are TRBV7-3 and TRBJ2-6; no definite D call. The CDR3 covers 14 residues. V was cut by 2 bases and J by 2 bases, with 4 bases left in between. In germline, CDR1 is SGHTA, CDR2 FQGTGA. CDR3 residues: CASSLQAGANVLTF. In nucleotides, the CDR3 is TGTGCCAGCAGCTTACAGGCTGGGGCCAACGTCCTGACTTTC.